The sequence of this T cell receptor (beta chain) was determined in a study of cytomegalovirus exposure and HLA in healthy donors. It was with 60 Vbeta and 13 Jbeta primers that the PCR ran. Some clones are missing from TCRdb's copy, which holds only in-frame ones; the method was immunoSEQ multiplex PCR. The sample carries roughly 200,000 clones, about four fifths recorded once. Each donor was healthy, and each was a bone marrow donor. The CDR3 has 17 residues. From germline, CDR1 is MNHEY and CDR2 SMNVEV (reference sequence). J gave up 3 bases and V 5 bases, and 10 bases lay outside the gene matches.

The receptor was isolated from a female donor in good health and CMV-seronegative. The sequenced sample was PBMCs. The chain recombines TRBV27 with TRBJ1-2; 12 nucleotides match TRBD1. The CDR3 bases are TGTGCCAGCAGTGTAGGGACAGGGGGCGCATTTTACTATGGCTACACCTTC. Translating it yields CASSVGTGGAFYYGYTF.